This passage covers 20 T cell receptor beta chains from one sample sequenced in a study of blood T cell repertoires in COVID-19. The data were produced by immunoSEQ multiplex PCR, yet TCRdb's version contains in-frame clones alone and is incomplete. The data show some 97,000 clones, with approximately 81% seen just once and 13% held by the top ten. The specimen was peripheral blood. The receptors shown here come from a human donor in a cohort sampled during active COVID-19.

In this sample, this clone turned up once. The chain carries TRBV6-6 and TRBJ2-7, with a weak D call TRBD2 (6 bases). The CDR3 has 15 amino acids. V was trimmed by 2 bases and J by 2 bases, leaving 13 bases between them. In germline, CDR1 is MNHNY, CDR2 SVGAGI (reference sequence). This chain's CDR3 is CASSYMGGEAYEQYF. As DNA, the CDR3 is TGTGCCAGCAGTTACATGGGTGGGGAGGCCTACGAGCAGTACTTC.

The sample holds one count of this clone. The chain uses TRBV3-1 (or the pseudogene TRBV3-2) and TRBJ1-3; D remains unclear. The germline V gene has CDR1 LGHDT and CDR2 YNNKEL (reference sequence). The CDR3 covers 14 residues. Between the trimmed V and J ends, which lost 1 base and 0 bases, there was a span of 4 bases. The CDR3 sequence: CASSQVYSGNTIYF. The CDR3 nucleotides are TGTGCCAGCAGCCAAGTGTACTCTGGAAACACCATATATTTT.

CDR3 sequence (DNA): TGTGCCAGCAGCTTGGGACTAGAAACAGATACGCAGTATTTT. It yields the protein CASSLGLETDTQYF. This chain uses TRBV9 with TRBJ2-3; 8 positions agree with TRBD2. The CDR3 has 14 amino acids. Unmatched junction bases numbered 4, after V lost 4 bases and J lost 3 bases. Germline V gene data show CDR1 as SGDLS and CDR2 as YYNGEE.

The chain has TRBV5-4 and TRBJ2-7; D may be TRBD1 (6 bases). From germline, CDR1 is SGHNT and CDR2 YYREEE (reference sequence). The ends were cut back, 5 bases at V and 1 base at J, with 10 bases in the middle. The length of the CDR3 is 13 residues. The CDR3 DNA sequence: TGTGCCAGCAGACGAGGACAGTCCTACGAGCAGTACTTC. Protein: CASRRGQSYEQYF.

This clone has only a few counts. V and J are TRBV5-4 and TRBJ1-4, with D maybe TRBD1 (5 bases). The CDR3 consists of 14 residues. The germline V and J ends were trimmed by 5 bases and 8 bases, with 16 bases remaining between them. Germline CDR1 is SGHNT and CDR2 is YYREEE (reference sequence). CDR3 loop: CASSSAGGFEKLFF. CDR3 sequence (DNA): TGTGCCAGCAGTTCGGCGGGGGGTTTCGAAAAACTGTTTTTT. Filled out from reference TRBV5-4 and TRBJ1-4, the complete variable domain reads ETGVTQSPTHLIKTRGQQVTLRCSSQSGHNTVSWYQQALGQGPQFIFQYYREEENGRGNFPPRFSGLQFPNYSSELNVNALELDDSALYLCASSSAGGFEKLFFGSGTQLSVL.

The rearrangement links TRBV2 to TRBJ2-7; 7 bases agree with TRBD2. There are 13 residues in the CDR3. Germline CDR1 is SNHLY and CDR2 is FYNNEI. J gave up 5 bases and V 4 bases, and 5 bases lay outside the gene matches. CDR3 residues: CASSVEAGNEQYF. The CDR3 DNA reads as TGTGCCAGCAGTGTCGAAGCGGGAAACGAGCAGTACTTC.

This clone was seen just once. The CDR3 DNA reads TGTGCCAGCAGTCCAGGGACAGGGGAAAGGTCACCCCTCCACTTT. Protein: CASSPGTGERSPLHF. The rearrangement uses TRBV6-5 and TRBJ1-6; 10 bases line up with TRBD1. CDR3 length: 15 amino acids. Unmatched junction bases numbered 8, after V lost 5 bases and J lost 10 bases. Germline-derived CDR1 and CDR2 are MNHEY and SVGAGI.

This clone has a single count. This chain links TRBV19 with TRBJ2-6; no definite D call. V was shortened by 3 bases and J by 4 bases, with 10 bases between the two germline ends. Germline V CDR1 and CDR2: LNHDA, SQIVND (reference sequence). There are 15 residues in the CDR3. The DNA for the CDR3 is TGTGCCAGTAGTATTGGCCCCCCAGGGGCCAACGTCCTGACTTTC. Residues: CASSIGPPGANVLTF.

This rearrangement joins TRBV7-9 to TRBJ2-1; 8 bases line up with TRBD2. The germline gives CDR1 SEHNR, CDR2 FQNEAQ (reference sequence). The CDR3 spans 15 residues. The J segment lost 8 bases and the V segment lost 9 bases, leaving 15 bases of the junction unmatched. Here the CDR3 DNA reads TGTGCCAGTTTCCGAGCGGGAGAAGTCCATTATGAGCAGTTCTTC. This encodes CASFRAGEVHYEQFF.

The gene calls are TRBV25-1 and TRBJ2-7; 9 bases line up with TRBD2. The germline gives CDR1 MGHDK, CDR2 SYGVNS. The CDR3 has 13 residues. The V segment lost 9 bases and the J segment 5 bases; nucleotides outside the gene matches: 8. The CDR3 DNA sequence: TGTGCCAGTAGGGAGCGGGAGGTGCACGAGCAGTACTTC. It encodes CASREREVHEQYF.

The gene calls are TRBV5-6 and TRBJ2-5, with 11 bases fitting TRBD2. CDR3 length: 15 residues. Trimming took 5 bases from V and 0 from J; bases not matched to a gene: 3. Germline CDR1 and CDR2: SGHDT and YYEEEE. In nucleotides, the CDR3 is TGTGCCAGCAGGGGACTAGCGGAGTACCAAGAGACCCAGTACTTC. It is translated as CASRGLAEYQETQYF.

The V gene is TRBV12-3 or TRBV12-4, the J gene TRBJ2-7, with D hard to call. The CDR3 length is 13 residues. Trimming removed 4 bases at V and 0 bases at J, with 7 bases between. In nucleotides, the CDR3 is TGTGCCAGCAGTTACAGTGGCTCCTACGAGCAGTACTTC. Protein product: CASSYSGSYEQYF.

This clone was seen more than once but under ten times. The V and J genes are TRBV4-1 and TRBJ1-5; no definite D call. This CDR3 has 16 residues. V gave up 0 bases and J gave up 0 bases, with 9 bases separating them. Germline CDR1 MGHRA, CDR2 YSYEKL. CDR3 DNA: TGCGCCAGCAGCCAAGAGGGGAGGCATAGCAATCAGCCCCAGCATTTT. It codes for CASSQEGRHSNQPQHF.

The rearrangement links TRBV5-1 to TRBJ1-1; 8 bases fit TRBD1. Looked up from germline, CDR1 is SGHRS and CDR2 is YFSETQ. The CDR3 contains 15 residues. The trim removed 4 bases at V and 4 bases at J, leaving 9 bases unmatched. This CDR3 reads CASSRDSTGGTEAFF. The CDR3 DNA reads TGCGCCAGCAGCAGGGACTCTACAGGGGGCACTGAAGCTTTCTTT.

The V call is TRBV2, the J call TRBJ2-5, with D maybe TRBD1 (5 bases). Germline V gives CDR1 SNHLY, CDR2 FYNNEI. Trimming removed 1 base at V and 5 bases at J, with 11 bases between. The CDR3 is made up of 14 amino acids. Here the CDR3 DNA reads TGTGCCAGCAGTGAAGGGTCGACAGCGGAGACCCAGTACTTC. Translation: CASSEGSTAETQYF.

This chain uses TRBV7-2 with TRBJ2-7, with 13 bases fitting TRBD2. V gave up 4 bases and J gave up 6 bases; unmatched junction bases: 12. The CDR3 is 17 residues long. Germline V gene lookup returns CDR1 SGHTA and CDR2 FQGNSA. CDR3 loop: CASSSIAGLAGASEQYF. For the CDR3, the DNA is TGTGCCAGCAGCTCCATAGCAGGACTAGCGGGAGCATCCGAGCAGTACTTC.

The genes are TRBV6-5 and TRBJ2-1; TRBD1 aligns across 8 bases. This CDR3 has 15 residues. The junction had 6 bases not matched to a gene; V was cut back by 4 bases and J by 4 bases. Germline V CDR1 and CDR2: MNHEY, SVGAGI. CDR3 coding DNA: TGTGCCAGCAGTTGGACAGGGAACGATTACAATGAGCAGTTCTTC. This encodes CASSWTGNDYNEQFF.

DNA for the CDR3: TGTGCCTGGAAAGGGGGAAATCCCGCCGAGCAGTACTTC. The encoded protein is CAWKGGNPAEQYF. The V and J genes are TRBV30 and TRBJ2-7; perhaps TRBD1 as D (6 bases). CDR3 length: 13 residues. The germline gives CDR1 GTSNPN, CDR2 SVGIG (reference sequence). The V and J ends lost 4 bases and 6 bases respectively, with 16 bases between them.

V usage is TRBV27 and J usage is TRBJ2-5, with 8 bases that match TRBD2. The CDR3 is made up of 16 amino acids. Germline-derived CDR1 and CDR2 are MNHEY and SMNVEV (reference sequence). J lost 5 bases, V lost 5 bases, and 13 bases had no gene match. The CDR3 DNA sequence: TGTGCCAGCAGTAAACGGCAGGCCGGGGGGGTGGAGACCCAGTACTTC. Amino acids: CASSKRQAGGVETQYF.

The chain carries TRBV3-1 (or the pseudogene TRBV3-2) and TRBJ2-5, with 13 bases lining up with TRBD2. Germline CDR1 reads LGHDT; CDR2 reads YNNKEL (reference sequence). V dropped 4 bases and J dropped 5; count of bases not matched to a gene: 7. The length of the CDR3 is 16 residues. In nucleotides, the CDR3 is TGTGCCAGCAGCCGTAGGACTAGCGGGAGAGGTGAGACCCAGTACTTC. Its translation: CASSRRTSGRGETQYF.